These T cell receptor beta chains were read from a single sample in a study of shared clonotypes between healthy human individuals. Sequencing was performed with immunoSEQ multiplex PCR; in TCRdb, only in-frame clones are kept and a portion is missing. The repertoire consists of around 2.1 million clones, with 90% to 95% occurring once and the leading ten covering under 2%. Sequencing was done on a sample of naive CD8+ T cells from PBMCs. All receptors come from a man between 18 and 29 years old in good health. Some clones in this sample may be carry-over from other donors' samples. The CDR3 runs from the conserved cysteine through the conserved F or W. A D gene is named only where the DNA matches it firmly. Rows may omit the clone size; those that give it use once, few, many or a size class.

V gene: TRBV18
clone size: -
D gene: TRBD2
J gene: TRBJ2-1
CDR3 DNA: TGTGCCAGCTCGCCGGGGGGAGGGTTTGAGCAGTTCTTC
CDR3 protein: CASSPGGGFEQFF

V gene: TRBV5-1
clone size: -
D gene: TRBD1
J gene: TRBJ2-2
CDR3 DNA: TGCGCCAGCAGCCGGGACAGGGAAAAAAGGGGCGGGGAGCTGTTTTTT
CDR3 protein: CASSRDREKRGGELFF

V gene: TRBV9
clone size: -
D gene: TRBD1
J gene: TRBJ1-2
CDR3 DNA: TGTGCCAGCAGCGGCGAGGCCGACAGGGCATATGGCTACACCTTC
CDR3 protein: CASSGEADRAYGYTF

V gene: TRBV15
clone size: -
D gene: -
J gene: TRBJ2-2
CDR3 DNA: TGTGCCACCAGCACAGATGGGGAGAACACCGGGGAGCTGTTTTTT
CDR3 protein: CATSTDGENTGELFF

V gene: TRBV9
clone size: once
D gene: -
J gene: TRBJ2-1
CDR3 DNA: TGTGCCAGCAGTAAAGGGGCGACAGCCTGGAATGAGCAGTTCTTC
CDR3 protein: CASSKGATAWNEQFF

V gene: TRBV27
clone size: -
D gene: -
J gene: TRBJ2-1
CDR3 DNA: TGTGCCAGCAGTCCCCCAGAGGAAGCCTACAATGAGCAGTTCTTC
CDR3 protein: CASSPPEEAYNEQFF

V gene: TRBV9
clone size: -
D gene: -
J gene: TRBJ2-6
CDR3 DNA: TGTGCCAGCAGCGTATCCGGGGGTTCTGGGGCCAACGTCCTGACTTTC
CDR3 protein: CASSVSGGSGANVLTF

V gene: TRBV7-8
clone size: -
D gene: -
J gene: TRBJ2-1
CDR3 DNA: TGTGCCAGCAGCTTAGCAGCAGGAGGCTGGAATGAGCAGTTCTTC
CDR3 protein: CASSLAAGGWNEQFF

V gene: TRBV6-5
clone size: -
D gene: TRBD2
J gene: TRBJ2-1
CDR3 DNA: TGTGCCAGCAGCTCAACTAGCGGATACAATGAGCAGTTCTTC
CDR3 protein: CASSSTSGYNEQFF

V gene: TRBV19
clone size: -
D gene: -
J gene: TRBJ1-1
CDR3 DNA: TGTGCCAGTAGTCAAGGGGACACTGAAGCTTTCTTT
CDR3 protein: CASSQGDTEAFF

V gene: TRBV4-1
clone size: once
D gene: -
J gene: TRBJ1-4
CDR3 DNA: TGCGCCAGCAGCCAAGGTGAAAAACTGTTTTTT
CDR3 protein: CASSQGEKLFF

V gene: TRBV11-2
clone size: -
D gene: TRBD2
J gene: TRBJ2-1
CDR3 DNA: TGTGCCAGCAGCTTAGATCCGGCTAGCGGGAGTTACAATGAGCAGTTCTTC
CDR3 protein: CASSLDPASGSYNEQFF

V gene: TRBV6-1
clone size: -
D gene: -
J gene: TRBJ1-2
CDR3 DNA: TGTGCCAGCAGTGAATTACCGGGCACGCCTAACTATGGCTACACCTTC
CDR3 protein: CASSELPGTPNYGYTF

V gene: TRBV27
clone size: -
D gene: -
J gene: TRBJ2-1
CDR3 DNA: TGTGCCAGCAGCCCCGGACAGAACAATGAGCAGTTCTTC
CDR3 protein: CASSPGQNNEQFF

V gene: TRBV27
clone size: -
D gene: -
J gene: TRBJ1-5
CDR3 DNA: TGTGCCAGCAGTTTACTAGGGTTTGAGCCCCAGCATTTT
CDR3 protein: CASSLLGFEPQHF

V gene: TRBV29-1
clone size: -
D gene: -
J gene: TRBJ1-3
CDR3 DNA: TGCAGCGTCCTGCGCCCGGGTACTGGAAACACCATATATTTT
CDR3 protein: CSVLRPGTGNTIYF

V gene: TRBV12-2
clone size: -
D gene: -
J gene: TRBJ1-5
CDR3 DNA: TGTGCAAGTCGCTTTATCCATGGCAATCAGCCCCAGCATTTT
CDR3 protein: CASRFIHGNQPQHF

V gene: TRBV4-3
clone size: -
D gene: TRBD1
J gene: TRBJ2-4
CDR3 DNA: TGCGCCAGCAGCCAAGCCCAGGGGGCCCAACGGTACTTC
CDR3 protein: CASSQAQGAQRYF

V gene: TRBV5-7
clone size: -
D gene: -
J gene: TRBJ2-1
CDR3 DNA: TGTGCCAGCAGCCCAGAACAAGCGTACAATGAGCAGTTCTTC
CDR3 protein: CASSPEQAYNEQFF

V gene: TRBV27
clone size: -
D gene: TRBD2
J gene: TRBJ2-7
CDR3 DNA: TGTGCCAGCAGTTTGTTCCTGGGGAGGGGCGAGCAGTACTTC
CDR3 protein: CASSLFLGRGEQYF

V gene: TRBV16
clone size: -
D gene: -
J gene: TRBJ2-7
CDR3 DNA: TGTGCCAGCAGCCAATCGATGACAGAAATATCCTACGAGCAGTACTTC
CDR3 protein: CASSQSMTEISYEQYF

V gene: TRBV27
clone size: -
D gene: TRBD1
J gene: TRBJ2-7
CDR3 DNA: TGTGCCAGCAGTTTGGGGCAGGGGGTCTACGAGCAGTACTTC
CDR3 protein: CASSLGQGVYEQYF

V gene: TRBV4-2
clone size: -
D gene: TRBD1
J gene: TRBJ2-1
CDR3 DNA: TGTGCCAGCGGAAGGGGGACAGACATTCAGGCTGAGCAGTTCTTC
CDR3 protein: CASGRGTDIQAEQFF

V gene: TRBV6-1
clone size: -
D gene: -
J gene: TRBJ1-3
CDR3 DNA: TGTGCCAGCAGTGACATGAGGGGAACTGGAAACACCATATATTTT
CDR3 protein: CASSDMRGTGNTIYF

V gene: TRBV27
clone size: -
D gene: TRBD1
J gene: TRBJ2-1
CDR3 DNA: TGTGCCAGCACGGCAGGGGGCAGGGGTGAGCAGTTCTTC
CDR3 protein: CASTAGGRGEQFF

V gene: TRBV11-3
clone size: -
D gene: -
J gene: TRBJ2-7
CDR3 DNA: TGTGCCAGCAGCCCCCCTGGCGACTACGAGCAGTACTTC
CDR3 protein: CASSPPGDYEQYF

V gene: TRBV5-4
clone size: -
D gene: TRBD1
J gene: TRBJ2-7
CDR3 DNA: TGTGCCAGTTACCGGGTTGATTGGGACAGGGTTCTTGGAGAGCAGTACTTC
CDR3 protein: CASYRVDWDRVLGEQYF

V gene: TRBV16
clone size: -
D gene: -
J gene: TRBJ2-1
CDR3 DNA: TGTGCCAGCAGCCCCGGAGCTGAGCAGTTCTTC
CDR3 protein: CASSPGAEQFF

V gene: TRBV15
clone size: -
D gene: TRBD2
J gene: TRBJ2-5
CDR3 DNA: TGTGCCACCAGCAGATCGACTAGCATCCGGGAGACCCAGTACTTC
CDR3 protein: CATSRSTSIRETQYF

V gene: TRBV7-9
clone size: -
D gene: TRBD1
J gene: TRBJ1-2
CDR3 DNA: TGTGCCAGCAGCCAGGAAACGACAGGGACGCGGGGCTACACCTTC
CDR3 protein: CASSQETTGTRGYTF

V gene: TRBV27
clone size: -
D gene: -
J gene: TRBJ1-2
CDR3 DNA: TGTGCCAGCAGTTTATGGGGGCCCGACGCCTATGGCTACACCTTC
CDR3 protein: CASSLWGPDAYGYTF

V gene: TRBV6-5
clone size: -
D gene: -
J gene: TRBJ2-1
CDR3 DNA: TGTGCCAGCAGCCCTTCCGGGGGTACGTACAATGAGCAGTTCTTC
CDR3 protein: CASSPSGGTYNEQFF

V gene: TRBV5-1
clone size: -
D gene: -
J gene: TRBJ2-3
CDR3 DNA: TGCGCCAGCAGCTATACCACTGGGACAGATACGCAGTATTTT
CDR3 protein: CASSYTTGTDTQYF

V gene: TRBV6-1
clone size: once
D gene: TRBD1
J gene: TRBJ2-7
CDR3 DNA: TGTGCCAGCAGTCAAGGGACAGGGAGAACGCGCGCCGTCTACGAGCAGTACTTC
CDR3 protein: CASSQGTGRTRAVYEQYF

V gene: TRBV27
clone size: -
D gene: -
J gene: TRBJ2-5
CDR3 DNA: TGTGCCAGCAGCTGGCTGAGAGGGGAGACCCAGTACTTC
CDR3 protein: CASSWLRGETQYF

V gene: TRBV6-5
clone size: -
D gene: -
J gene: TRBJ1-1
CDR3 DNA: TGTGCCAGCACTCCACTGAACGGGGGGGTCACTGAAGCTTTCTTT
CDR3 protein: CASTPLNGGVTEAFF

V gene: TRBV9
clone size: -
D gene: -
J gene: TRBJ2-1
CDR3 DNA: TGTGCCAGCGGAGGGAATGAGCAGTTCTTC
CDR3 protein: CASGGNEQFF

V gene: TRBV4-2
clone size: -
D gene: TRBD2
J gene: TRBJ2-4
CDR3 DNA: TGTGCCAGCAGCCACGTAGCGGGAACTCCATTAGCCAAAAACATTCAGTACTTC
CDR3 protein: CASSHVAGTPLAKNIQYF

V gene: TRBV7-9
clone size: -
D gene: TRBD1
J gene: TRBJ1-5
CDR3 DNA: TGTGCCAGCAGCTCAGGGGGTAGCAATCAGCCCCAGCATTTT
CDR3 protein: CASSSGGSNQPQHF

V gene: TRBV4-1
clone size: -
D gene: -
J gene: TRBJ1-1
CDR3 DNA: TGCGCCAGCAGCCAAGCCAAAGGGGGACTTTCTGAAGCTTTCTTT
CDR3 protein: CASSQAKGGLSEAFF

V gene: TRBV29-1
clone size: -
D gene: -
J gene: TRBJ2-7
CDR3 DNA: TGCAGCGTTGGAGGGCAGGGAGGAATCTACGAGCAGTACTTC
CDR3 protein: CSVGGQGGIYEQYF

V gene: TRBV7-9
clone size: -
D gene: -
J gene: TRBJ1-4
CDR3 DNA: TGTGCCACCAATCTCCCCCAGGGACTGTTTTTT
CDR3 protein: CATNLPQGLFF

V gene: TRBV5-5
clone size: -
D gene: TRBD1
J gene: TRBJ1-2
CDR3 DNA: TGTGCCAGCAGCTTGGCCAAGGGGGCTGACTATGGCTACACCTTC
CDR3 protein: CASSLAKGADYGYTF

V gene: TRBV27
clone size: -
D gene: TRBD2
J gene: TRBJ2-1
CDR3 DNA: TGTGCCAGTCAAAGCGGGAGGGCCGTCAATGAGCAGTTCTTC
CDR3 protein: CASQSGRAVNEQFF

V gene: TRBV5-4
clone size: -
D gene: -
J gene: TRBJ1-1
CDR3 DNA: TGTGCCAGCAGCTTCCTTGGCGGAATGAACACTGAAGCTTTCTTT
CDR3 protein: CASSFLGGMNTEAFF

V gene: TRBV7-6
clone size: -
D gene: TRBD1
J gene: TRBJ2-7
CDR3 DNA: TGTGCCAGCAGCAAATATTCAGGTGGGACAGGAGAGACCTACGAGCAGTACTTC
CDR3 protein: CASSKYSGGTGETYEQYF

V gene: TRBV28
clone size: -
D gene: -
J gene: TRBJ1-2
CDR3 DNA: TGTGCCAGCAGTCCGAGGGGAGACTATGGCTACACCTTC
CDR3 protein: CASSPRGDYGYTF

V gene: TRBV4-1
clone size: -
D gene: -
J gene: TRBJ2-4
CDR3 DNA: TGCGCCAGCAGCCAAGTCACGGGGACGGTAACCAAAAACATTCAGTACTTC
CDR3 protein: CASSQVTGTVTKNIQYF

V gene: TRBV4-1
clone size: -
D gene: -
J gene: TRBJ2-3
CDR3 DNA: TGCGCCAGCAGCCGGATAGTAGAGAAAACAGATACGCAGTATTTT
CDR3 protein: CASSRIVEKTDTQYF

V gene: TRBV7-8
clone size: -
D gene: -
J gene: TRBJ2-3
CDR3 DNA: TGTGCCAGCAGCTTGGAGTATGGGAACACAGATACGCAGTATTTT
CDR3 protein: CASSLEYGNTDTQYF

V gene: TRBV4-3
clone size: -
D gene: -
J gene: TRBJ1-5
CDR3 DNA: TGCGCCAGCAGCCAAGTTCGGGGGGTTAGCAATCAGCCCCAGCATTTT
CDR3 protein: CASSQVRGVSNQPQHF

V gene: TRBV4-3
clone size: -
D gene: TRBD2
J gene: TRBJ2-1
CDR3 DNA: TGCGCCAGCAGCCGGGACGGGGGGAGGGCGAATGAGCAGTTCTTC
CDR3 protein: CASSRDGGRANEQFF

V gene: TRBV27
clone size: -
D gene: -
J gene: TRBJ2-1
CDR3 DNA: TGTGCCAGCAGTTTAGTAGGGTCCTACAATGAGCAGTTCTTC
CDR3 protein: CASSLVGSYNEQFF

V gene: TRBV7-9
clone size: -
D gene: -
J gene: TRBJ2-7
CDR3 DNA: TGTGCCACCAGGACAGCGAGCTCCTACGAGCAGTACTTC
CDR3 protein: CATRTASSYEQYF

V gene: TRBV28
clone size: -
D gene: -
J gene: TRBJ2-7
CDR3 DNA: TGTGCCAGCAGTTCGCCGAGACAGCGCTACGAGCAGTACTTC
CDR3 protein: CASSSPRQRYEQYF